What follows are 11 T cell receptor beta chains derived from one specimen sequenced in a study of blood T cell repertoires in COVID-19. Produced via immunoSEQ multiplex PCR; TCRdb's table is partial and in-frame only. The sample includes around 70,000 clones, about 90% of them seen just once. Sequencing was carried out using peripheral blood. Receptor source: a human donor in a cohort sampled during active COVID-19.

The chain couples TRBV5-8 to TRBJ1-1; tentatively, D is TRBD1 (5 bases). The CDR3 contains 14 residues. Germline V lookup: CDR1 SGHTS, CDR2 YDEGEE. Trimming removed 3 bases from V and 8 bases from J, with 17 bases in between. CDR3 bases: TGTGCCAGCAGCTCGGACCGGGGGGTTTCCGAAGCTTTCTTT. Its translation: CASSSDRGVSEAFF.

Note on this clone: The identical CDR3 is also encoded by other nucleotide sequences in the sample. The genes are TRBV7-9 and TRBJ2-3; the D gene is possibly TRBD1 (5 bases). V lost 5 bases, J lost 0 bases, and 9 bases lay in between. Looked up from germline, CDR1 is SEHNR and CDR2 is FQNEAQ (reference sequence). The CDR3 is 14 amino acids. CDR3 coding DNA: TGTGCCAGCAGCCCAGGACAAAGCACAGATACGCAGTATTTT. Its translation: CASSPGQSTDTQYF.

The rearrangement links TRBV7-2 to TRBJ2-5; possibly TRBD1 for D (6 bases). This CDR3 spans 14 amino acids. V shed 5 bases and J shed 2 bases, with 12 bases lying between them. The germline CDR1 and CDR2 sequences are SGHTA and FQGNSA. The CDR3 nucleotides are TGTGCCAGCAGCCCCGGACAGCCGCAAGAGACCCAGTACTTC. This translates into CASSPGQPQETQYF.

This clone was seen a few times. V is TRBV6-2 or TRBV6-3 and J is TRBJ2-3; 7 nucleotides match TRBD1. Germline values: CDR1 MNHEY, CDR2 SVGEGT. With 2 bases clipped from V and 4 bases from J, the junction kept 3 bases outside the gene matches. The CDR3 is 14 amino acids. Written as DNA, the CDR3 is TGTGCCAGCAGTTACGAGGGGGCCGCAGATACGCAGTATTTT. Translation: CASSYEGAADTQYF.

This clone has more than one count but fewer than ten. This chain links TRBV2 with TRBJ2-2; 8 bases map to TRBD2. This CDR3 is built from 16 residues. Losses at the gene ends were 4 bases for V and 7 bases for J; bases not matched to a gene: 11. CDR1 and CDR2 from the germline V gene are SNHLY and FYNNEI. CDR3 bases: TGTGCCAGCAGTGTAAACGCCGGGGGGGCCGGCGGGGAGCTGTTTTTT. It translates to CASSVNAGGAGGELFF.

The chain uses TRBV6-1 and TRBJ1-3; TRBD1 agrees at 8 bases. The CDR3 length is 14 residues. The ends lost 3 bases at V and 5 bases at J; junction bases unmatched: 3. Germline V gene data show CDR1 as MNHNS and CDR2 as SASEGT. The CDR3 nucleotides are TGTGCCAGCAGTGAGACAGGGGCCAGAAACACCATATATTTT. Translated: CASSETGARNTIYF.

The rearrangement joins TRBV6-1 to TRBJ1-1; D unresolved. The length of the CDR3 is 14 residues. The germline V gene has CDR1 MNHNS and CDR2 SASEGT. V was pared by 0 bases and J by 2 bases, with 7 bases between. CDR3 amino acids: CASSEAYTNTEAFF. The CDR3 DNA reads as TGTGCCAGCAGTGAAGCATACACAAACACTGAAGCTTTCTTT.

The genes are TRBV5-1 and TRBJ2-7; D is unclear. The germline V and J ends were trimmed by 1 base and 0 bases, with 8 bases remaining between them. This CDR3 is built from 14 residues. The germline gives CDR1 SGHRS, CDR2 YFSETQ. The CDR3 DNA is TGCGCCAGCAGCTTGCAACAGAGCTCCTACGAGCAGTACTTC. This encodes CASSLQQSSYEQYF. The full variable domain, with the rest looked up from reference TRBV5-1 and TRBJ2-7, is KAGVTQTPRYLIKTRGQQVTLSCSPISGHRSVSWYQQTPGQGLQFLFEYFSETQRNKGNFPGRFSGRQFSNSRSEMNVSTLELGDSALYLCASSLQQSSYEQYFGPGTRLTVT.

Here the CDR3 reads CATSDGGAAVGGSYNEQFF. CDR3 DNA sequence: TGTGCCACCAGTGATGGGGGGGCGGCAGTCGGCGGCTCCTACAATGAGCAGTTCTTC. V is TRBV24-1 and J is TRBJ2-1, with D perhaps TRBD2 (7 bases). Germline CDR1 reads KGHDR; CDR2 reads SFDVKD. Trimming left V 3 bases short and J 0 bases short, with 20 bases between. This CDR3 region has 19 residues.

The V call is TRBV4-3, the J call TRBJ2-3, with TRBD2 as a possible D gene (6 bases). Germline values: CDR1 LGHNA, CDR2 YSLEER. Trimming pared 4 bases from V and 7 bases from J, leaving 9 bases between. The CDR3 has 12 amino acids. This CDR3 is CASSRDSYTQYF. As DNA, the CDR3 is TGCGCCAGCAGCCGGGACTCTTATACGCAGTATTTT.

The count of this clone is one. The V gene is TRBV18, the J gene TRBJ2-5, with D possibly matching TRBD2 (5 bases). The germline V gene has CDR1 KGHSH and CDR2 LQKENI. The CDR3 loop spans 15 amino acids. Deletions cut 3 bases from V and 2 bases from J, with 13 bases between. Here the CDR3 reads CASSPRPLVQETQYF. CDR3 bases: TGTGCCAGCTCACCCCGGCCACTAGTGCAAGAGACCCAGTACTTC. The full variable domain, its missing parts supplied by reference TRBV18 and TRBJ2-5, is NAGVMQNPRHLVRRRGQEARLRCSPMKGHSHVYWYRQLPEEGLKFMVYLQKENIIDESGMPKERFSAEFPKEGPSILRIQQVVRGDSAAYFCASSPRPLVQETQYFGPGTRLLVL.